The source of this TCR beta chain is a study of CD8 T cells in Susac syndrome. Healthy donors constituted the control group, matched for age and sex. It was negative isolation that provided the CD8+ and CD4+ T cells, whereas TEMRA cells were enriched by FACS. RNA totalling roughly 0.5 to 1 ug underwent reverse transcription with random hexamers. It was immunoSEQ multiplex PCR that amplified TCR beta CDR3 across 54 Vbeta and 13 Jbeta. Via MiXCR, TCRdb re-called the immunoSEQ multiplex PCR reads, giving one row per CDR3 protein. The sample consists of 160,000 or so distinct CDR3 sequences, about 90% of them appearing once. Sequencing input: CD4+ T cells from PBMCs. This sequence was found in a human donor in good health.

The CDR3 region has the DNA TGTGCCAGTTGTGGAGCTAGCACAGATACGCAGTATTTT. Its translation: CASCGASTDTQYF. The gene calls are TRBV25-1 and TRBJ2-3; D is uncertain. The V end lost 9 bases, the J end lost 0 bases, and 10 bases lay between the germline ends. CDR3 length equals 13 residues. Germline V gene data show CDR1 as MGHDK and CDR2 as SYGVNS.